A selection of T cell receptor beta chains follows, all from one sample in a study of PD-1 blockade in classical Hodgkin lymphoma. Sequencing was performed with immunoSEQ multiplex PCR; in TCRdb, only in-frame clones are kept and a portion is missing. The sample contains around 1,700 clones, 60% to 80% of which appear only once. Material: CD8+ T cells from blood, obtained at baseline. The receptors come from a human donor with classical Hodgkin lymphoma. CDR3s include the opening cysteine and the closing phenylalanine or tryptophan. D genes are given only for firm matches. The listing skips clone size in some rows; elsewhere it reads once, few, many or a size class.

CDR3nt | CDR3aa | abundance | j_gene | v_gene | d_gene
TGTGCCAGCAGCCCGTCGTGGGGGAGGGATGTAGATACGCAGTATTTT | CASSPSWGRDVDTQYF | . | TRBJ2-3 | TRBV28 | TRBD2
TGTGCCAGCAGTTTAGAACTGGGAGTTGGGGAAAAACTGTTTTTT | CASSLELGVGEKLFF | . | TRBJ1-4 | TRBV28 | .
TGTGCCAGCATTCAAATTTGGGTTTCCGGGGAGCTGTTTTTT | CASIQIWVSGELFF | . | TRBJ2-2 | TRBV6-1 | .
TGTGCCAGTACCCTTACCGACAGGGGGATCACTGAAGCTTTCTTT | CASTLTDRGITEAFF | . | TRBJ1-1 | TRBV19 | TRBD1
TGTGCCAGCAGTGACTACAGGGGAACGGAGAGCAATCAGCCCCAGCATTTT | CASSDYRGTESNQPQHF | . | TRBJ1-5 | TRBV2 | TRBD1
TGTGCCAGCAGTGAGCTGGGGGGGCTGAACACTGAAGCTTTCTTT | CASSELGGLNTEAFF | . | TRBJ1-1 | TRBV2 | .
TGCGCCAGCAGCTTGGTAGGGGGGGTCTACGAGCAGTACTTC | CASSLVGGVYEQYF | few | TRBJ2-7 | TRBV5-1 | .
TGTGCCAGCAGTCCCGCCCGGACAGTCTCCTACGAGCAGTACTTC | CASSPARTVSYEQYF | few | TRBJ2-7 | TRBV28 | .
TGTGCCAGCAGCTTCGACGGATACAATGAGCAGTTCTTC | CASSFDGYNEQFF | . | TRBJ2-1 | TRBV7-6 | .
TGTGCCAGCAGTGACTCTAGCGGGAGCTCCTACAATGAGCAGTTCTTC | CASSDSSGSSYNEQFF | . | TRBJ2-1 | TRBV6-4 | TRBD2
TGCGCCAGCGCCTACCGGGACATCACTGAAGCTTTCTTT | CASAYRDITEAFF | . | TRBJ1-1 | TRBV23-1 | .
TGTGCCAGCAGCTTAGTTTCGGGGGCGTCCTACGAGCAGTACTTC | CASSLVSGASYEQYF | few | TRBJ2-7 | TRBV7-9 | .
TGTGCCATCACCGGGACTAGCGGTGCCTCTAGCACAGATACGCAGTATTTT | CAITGTSGASSTDTQYF | . | TRBJ2-3 | TRBV10-3 | TRBD2
TGTGCCAGCACTAACACCCGGCAAGCTTTCTTT | CASTNTRQAFF | . | TRBJ1-1 | TRBV2 | .
TGTGCCAGCAGCTCTTTAGCGGGAGGGCCTGCAGATACGCAGTATTTT | CASSSLAGGPADTQYF | large | TRBJ2-3 | TRBV9 | TRBD2
TGTGCCAGCAGCTTAGGCCATAACTATGGCTACACCTTC | CASSLGHNYGYTF | . | TRBJ1-2 | TRBV13 | .
TGTGCCAGCAGTCCAGACGGACTGAACACCGGGGAGCTGTTTTTT | CASSPDGLNTGELFF | . | TRBJ2-2 | TRBV28 | .
TGTGCCAGCAGTCTCACTAGCGGGAGCCTGGGACGGGAGACCCAGTACTTC | CASSLTSGSLGRETQYF | medium-sized | TRBJ2-5 | TRBV28 | TRBD2
TGCGCCAGCAGCCAAGTCGTGGCTAGCGGGGGCCGCACCGGGGAGCTGTTTTTT | CASSQVVASGGRTGELFF | . | TRBJ2-2 | TRBV4-1 | TRBD2
TGTGCCAGCAGCTTCGGGAGTCTAATGCACAATGAGCAGTTCTTC | CASSFGSLMHNEQFF | few | TRBJ2-1 | TRBV7-8 | .
TGTGCCAGCAGCCTTAACACAGGGGTGGGATCACCCCTCCACTTT | CASSLNTGVGSPLHF | . | TRBJ1-6 | TRBV7-8 | TRBD1
TGTGCCAGCAGTCCCCAGAGTTGGACAGGGGGCTCAGGCTACACCTTC | CASSPQSWTGGSGYTF | hyperexpanded | TRBJ1-2 | TRBV28 | TRBD1
TGTGCCAGCAGTGTACCGCCTTACCGATACAGTCGGGCCAACGTCCTGACTTTC | CASSVPPYRYSRANVLTF | . | TRBJ2-6 | TRBV2 | .
TGCGCCAGCAGCGCCAGCCTCGAACAGGATTACTACTATGGCTACACCTTC | CASSASLEQDYYYGYTF | large | TRBJ1-2 | TRBV5-1 | .